The 4 T cell receptor beta chains below come from one sample, sequenced in a study of siplizumab effects on memory and regulatory T cells. The method was immunoSEQ multiplex PCR; TCRdb's version includes in-frame clones alone and lacks a portion of them. The sample lists approximately 100,000 clones; just over 90% were seen once. Sample: non-Treg CD4+ T cells sorted from blood. Receptors were obtained from a human donor in good health.

To note about this clone: The same CDR3 arises from other DNA sequences in this sample as well. The chain combines TRBV6-5 with TRBJ1-2; D gene uncertain. Germline values: CDR1 MNHEY, CDR2 SVGAGI. V was pared by 2 bases and J by 8 bases, with 6 bases between. The CDR3 covers 11 residues. This CDR3 reads CASSYPGGYTF. Here the CDR3 DNA reads TGTGCCAGCAGTTACCCGGGGGGCTACACCTTC.

This chain uses TRBV28 with TRBJ2-1; 8 bases are shared with TRBD2. V lost 5 bases and J lost 2; bases outside the gene matches: 14. Per the germline V gene, CDR1 is MDHEN and CDR2 is SYDVKM. The length of the CDR3 is 18 residues. The CDR3 nucleotides are TGTGCCAGCAGTGCCCCCGAGGGTAGCGGGGCCGCCTACAATGAGCAGTTCTTC. Protein product: CASSAPEGSGAAYNEQFF. Variable domain in full (rest from reference TRBV28 and TRBJ2-1): DVKVTQSSRYLVKRTGEKVFLECVQDMDHENMFWYRQDPGLGLRLIYFSYDVKMKEKGDIPEGYSVSREKKERFSLILESASTNQTSMYLCASSAPEGSGAAYNEQFFGPGTRLTVL.

This clone showed up just a few times. The chain carries TRBV4-1 and TRBJ1-1, with D hard to call. CDR1 and CDR2 from the germline V gene are MGHRA and YSYEKL. V was shortened by 3 bases and J by 4 bases, with 12 bases between the two germline ends. This CDR3 spans 14 amino acids. In DNA, the CDR3 is TGCGCCAGCAGCCATCCAGGAAGAGGCACTGAAGCTTTCTTT. It encodes CASSHPGRGTEAFF.

V gene TRBV30 combines with J gene TRBJ1-4; no clear D. The V gene's germline CDR1 is GTSNPN and CDR2 SVGIG (reference sequence). The CDR3 contains 12 residues. V dropped 8 bases and J dropped 8 bases, with 15 bases sitting between them. The CDR3 nucleotides read TGTGCCGGAAGCGTGGGCAGCGAAAAACTGTTTTTT. Protein: CAGSVGSEKLFF.